This T cell receptor (beta chain) originates from a study of low-dose radiotherapy and immunotherapy resistance in tumors. First-strand cDNA used TRAV- and TRBV-specific primers, covering alpha and beta chains. Using a constant-region primer together with a V-primer adapter, TCRs were subjected to 20 to 25 PCR cycles of amplification. Each CDR3 protein gets one entry after TCRdb re-called the reads with MiXCR. The sample includes around 76,000 distinct CDR3 sequences, around 29% of them seen just once. Described time point: before trial treatment. Donors received nivolumab, ipilimumab, aspirin, low-dose cyclophosphamide and low-dose radiotherapy. The V gene end was trimmed by 1 base and the J gene end by 7 bases; junction bases not matched to a gene: 10. The germline CDR1 and CDR2 sequences are SGHVS and FNYEAQ. The CDR3 consists of 17 residues.

The source material was PBMCs, sampled before treatment. This chain links TRBV7-6 with TRBJ2-1; 10 bases are shared with TRBD2. The clonotype was recovered from a female donor with ovarian cancer. CDR3 amino acids: CASSLGPLAGRRNEQFF. The CDR3 DNA reads as TGTGCCAGCAGCTTAGGCCCACTAGCGGGACGGCGGAATGAGCAGTTCTTC.